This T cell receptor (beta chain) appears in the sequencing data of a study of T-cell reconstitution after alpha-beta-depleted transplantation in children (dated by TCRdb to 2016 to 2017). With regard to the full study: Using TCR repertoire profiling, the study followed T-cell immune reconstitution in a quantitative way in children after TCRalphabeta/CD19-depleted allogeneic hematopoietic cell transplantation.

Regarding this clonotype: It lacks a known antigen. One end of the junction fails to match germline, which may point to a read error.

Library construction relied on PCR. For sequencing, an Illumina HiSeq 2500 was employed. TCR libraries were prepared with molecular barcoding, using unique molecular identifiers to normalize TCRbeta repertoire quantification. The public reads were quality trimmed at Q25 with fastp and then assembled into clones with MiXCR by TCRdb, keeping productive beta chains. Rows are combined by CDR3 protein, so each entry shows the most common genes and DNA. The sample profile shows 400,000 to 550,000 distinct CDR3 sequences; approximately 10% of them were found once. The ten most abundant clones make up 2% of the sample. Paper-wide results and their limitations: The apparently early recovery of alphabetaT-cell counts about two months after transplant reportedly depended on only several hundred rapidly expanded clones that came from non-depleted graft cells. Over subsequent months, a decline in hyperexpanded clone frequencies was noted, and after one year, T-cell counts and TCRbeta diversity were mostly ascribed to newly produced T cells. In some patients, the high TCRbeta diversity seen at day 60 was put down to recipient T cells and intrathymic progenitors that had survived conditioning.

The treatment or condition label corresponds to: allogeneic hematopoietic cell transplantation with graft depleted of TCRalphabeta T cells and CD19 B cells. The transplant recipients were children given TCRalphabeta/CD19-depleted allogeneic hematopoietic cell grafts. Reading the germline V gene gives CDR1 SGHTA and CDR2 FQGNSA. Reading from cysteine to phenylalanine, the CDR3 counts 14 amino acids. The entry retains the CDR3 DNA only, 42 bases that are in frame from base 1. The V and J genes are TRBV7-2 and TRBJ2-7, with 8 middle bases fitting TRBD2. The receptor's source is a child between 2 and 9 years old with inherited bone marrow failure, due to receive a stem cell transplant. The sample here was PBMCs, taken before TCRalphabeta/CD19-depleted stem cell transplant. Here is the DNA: TGTGCCAGCAGCTTATTAGCGGGGTACCACGAGCCGTACTTC. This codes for CASSLLAGYHEPYF.